This T cell receptor beta chain was sequenced in a study of T cell changes during pregnancy in multiple sclerosis. CDR1 is LGHNA and CDR2 is YNFKEQ in the germline V gene. Trimming left V 1 base short and J 11 bases short, with 15 bases between. This CDR3 is built from 15 residues. Assay: immunoSEQ multiplex PCR; the TCRdb copy retains only in-frame clones and omits some. The data contain about 70,000 clones, about 95% of them seen just once; the ten biggest clones take up less than 0.65%. This clone was found once. V gene TRBV4-2 combines with J gene TRBJ1-6; weak D call: TRBD1 (5 bases). The TCR sequence derives from a female donor with multiple sclerosis, enrolled in a pregnancy study. Sequencing was performed on peripheral blood, taken in the third trimester of pregnancy. CDR3 nucleotides: TGTGCCAGCAGCCAAGGGGAGGGAACGGGACCACCCCTCCACTTT. Protein sequence: CASSQGEGTGPPLHF.